The TCR beta chain described here comes from a study of cytomegalovirus exposure and HLA in healthy donors. On this clone: Antigen: not known.

Use of 60 Vbeta and 13 Jbeta primers characterized the PCR. Clones were read by immunoSEQ multiplex PCR, and TCRdb kept only the in-frame ones, dropping some. The sample lists over 200,000 clones; roughly 68% were seen once. Overall study results and limits: Reportedly, a later analysis found an Asian-associated ancestry cluster had fewer N-insertions than the roughly 630-donor mean. In a later analysis, at a false discovery rate of 0.05, 16,951 TCR beta sequences matched HLA alleles.

From germline, CDR1 is MGHRA and CDR2 YSYEKL. The V and J ends lost 3 bases and 0 bases respectively, with 11 bases between them. This CDR3 has 15 residues. The chain combines TRBV4-1 with TRBJ1-1; D may be TRBD1 (5 bases). What was sequenced was PBMCs. The sequence derives from a man aged 40-49 years in good health and CMV-seropositive. In DNA, the CDR3 is TGCGCCAGCAGCCACCCGGGGGGTATGAACACTGAAGCTTTCTTT. Encoded protein: CASSHPGGMNTEAFF.